The 7 T cell receptor beta chains listed next were all sequenced from one sample in a study of CD8 T cells in Susac syndrome. Reverse transcription of roughly 0.45 to 1 ug RNA was carried out with random hexamers. TCRdb passed the immunoSEQ multiplex PCR reads through MiXCR, listing each CDR3 protein once. The sample holds about 170,000 distinct CDR3 sequences, approximately 95% seen once. Sequenced input: CD4+ T cells from PBMCs. Receptors were obtained from a human donor with multiple sclerosis.

This clonotype was seen once. The V gene is TRBV7-2, the J gene TRBJ2-7; possible D gene TRBD2, 6 bases. The germline V gene encodes CDR1 SGHTA and CDR2 FQGNSA. V lost 0 bases to trimming and J lost 2 bases, with 14 bases between them. CDR3 size: 16 residues. This CDR3 is CASSLALGDLAYEQYF. The DNA of the CDR3 is TGTGCCAGCAGCTTAGCGTTGGGGGACTTAGCCTACGAGCAGTACTTC.

V is TRBV6-2 or TRBV6-3 and J is TRBJ1-1; D not resolved. V was cut by 0 bases and J by 6 bases, with 14 bases left in between. This CDR3 contains 15 residues. Looked up from germline, CDR1 is MNHEY and CDR2 is SVGEGT. CDR3 sequence reads: CASSYSVPWVSEAFF. CDR3 DNA sequence: TGTGCCAGCAGTTACTCTGTCCCCTGGGTCTCTGAAGCTTTCTTT.

The chain combines TRBV6-2 or TRBV6-3 with TRBJ1-1; D uncertain. Looked up from germline, CDR1 is MNHEY and CDR2 is SVGEGT. V was pared by 2 bases and J by 4 bases, with 11 bases between. This CDR3 spans 14 amino acids. The CDR3 DNA reads as TGTGCCAGCAGTTACCCTAGATTGGGCACTGAAGCTTTCTTT. Translating it yields CASSYPRLGTEAFF.

In its sample, this clonotype was seen once. The chain joins TRBV2 to TRBJ1-5; D is unclear. From germline, CDR1 is SNHLY and CDR2 FYNNEI. The CDR3 is made up of 15 amino acids. With 4 bases removed from V and 6 bases from J, the gap between germline ends came to 16 bases. CDR3 coding DNA: TGTGCCAGCAGTGTCGGTTGGGCCCCGAGTCAGCCCCAGCATTTT. This encodes CASSVGWAPSQPQHF. The full variable domain, completed using reference TRBV2 and TRBJ1-5, is EPEVTQTPSHQVTQMGQEVILRCVPISNHLYFYWYRQILGQKVEFLVSFYNNEISEKSEIFDDQFSVERPDGSNFTLKIRSTKLEDSAMYFCASSVGWAPSQPQHFGDGTRLSIL.

The rearrangement links TRBV9 to TRBJ2-3; D is perhaps TRBD1 (6 bases). Between the trimmed V and J ends, which lost 3 bases and 0 bases, there was a span of 11 bases. This CDR3 has 15 amino acids. CDR1 and CDR2 from the germline V gene are SGDLS and YYNGEE. CDR3 in DNA: TGTGCCAGCAGCGCCGGACAGTCTAGCACAGATACGCAGTATTTT. This codes for CASSAGQSSTDTQYF.

The chain recombines TRBV9 with TRBJ2-7; D is perhaps TRBD1 (5 bases). The CDR3 has 13 residues. Between the trimmed V and J ends, which lost 0 bases and 5 bases, there was a span of 9 bases. Germline values: CDR1 SGDLS, CDR2 YYNGEE. The CDR3 bases are TGTGCCAGCAGCGTAGTCTGGGGCGACGAGCAGTACTTC. Translated: CASSVVWGDEQYF. Variable domain in full (rest from reference TRBV9 and TRBJ2-7): DSGVTQTPKHLITATGQRVTLRCSPRSGDLSVYWYQQSLDQGLQFLIQYYNGEERAKGNILERFSAQQFPDLHSELNLSSLELGDSALYFCASSVVWGDEQYFGPGTRLTVT.

The chain recombines TRBV29-1 with TRBJ2-5; possibly TRBD2 for D (5 bases). Germline values: CDR1 SQVTM, CDR2 ANQGSEA. The germline V and J ends were trimmed by 7 bases and 0 bases, with 12 bases remaining between them. This CDR3 region has 13 residues. The CDR3 coding sequence is TGCAGCGCTTTTGAGCGGAACCAAGAGACCCAGTACTTC. Its translation: CSAFERNQETQYF.